The clone carrying this T cell receptor (beta chain) showed up just a few times. The data derive from a study of blood T cell repertoires in COVID-19. The CDR3 consists of 18 residues. CDR1 SGHVS and CDR2 FNYEAQ come from the germline V gene. With V trimmed by 1 base and J by 0 bases, 2 bases remained unmatched. Measured with immunoSEQ multiplex PCR; TCRdb has only the in-frame clones, and not every one. Among over 150,000 clones listed, 70% to 80% were seen once. Sequenced sample: peripheral blood. This TCR came from a woman in her fifties or sixties with acute or convalescent COVID-19. The chain uses TRBV7-6 and TRBJ2-2; 13 bases agree with TRBD2. CDR3 coding DNA: TGTGCCAGCAGCTTAGGACTAGCGGGGGGTACGAACACCGGGGAGCTGTTTTTT. As protein: CASSLGLAGGTNTGELFF.